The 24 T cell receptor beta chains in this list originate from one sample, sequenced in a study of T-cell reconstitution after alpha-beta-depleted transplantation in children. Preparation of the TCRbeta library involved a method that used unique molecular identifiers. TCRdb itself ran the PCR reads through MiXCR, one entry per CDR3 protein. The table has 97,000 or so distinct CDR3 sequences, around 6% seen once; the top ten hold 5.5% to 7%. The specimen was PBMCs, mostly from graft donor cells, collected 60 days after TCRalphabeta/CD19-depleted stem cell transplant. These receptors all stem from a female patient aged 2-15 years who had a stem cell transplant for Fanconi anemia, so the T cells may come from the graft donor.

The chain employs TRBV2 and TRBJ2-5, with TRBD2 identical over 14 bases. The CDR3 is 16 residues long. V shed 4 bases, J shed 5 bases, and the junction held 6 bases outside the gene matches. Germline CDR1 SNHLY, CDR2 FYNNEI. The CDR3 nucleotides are TGTGCCAGCAGTGCTCGGACTAGCGGGGGGACGGAGACCCAGTACTTC. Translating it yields CASSARTSGGTETQYF.

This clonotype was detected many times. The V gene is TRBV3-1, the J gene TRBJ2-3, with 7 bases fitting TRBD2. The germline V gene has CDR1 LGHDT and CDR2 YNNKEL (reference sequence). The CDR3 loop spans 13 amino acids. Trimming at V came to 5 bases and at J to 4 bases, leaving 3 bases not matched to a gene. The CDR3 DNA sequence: TGTGCCAGCAGCAAGCGGGGCCCAGATACGCAGTATTTT. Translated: CASSKRGPDTQYF.

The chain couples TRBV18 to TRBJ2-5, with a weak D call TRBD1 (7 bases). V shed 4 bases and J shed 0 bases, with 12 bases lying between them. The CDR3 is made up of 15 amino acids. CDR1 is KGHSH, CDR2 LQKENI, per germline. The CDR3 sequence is CASSQQGGHQETQYF. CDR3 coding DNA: TGTGCCAGCTCACAGCAGGGGGGCCACCAAGAGACCCAGTACTTC.

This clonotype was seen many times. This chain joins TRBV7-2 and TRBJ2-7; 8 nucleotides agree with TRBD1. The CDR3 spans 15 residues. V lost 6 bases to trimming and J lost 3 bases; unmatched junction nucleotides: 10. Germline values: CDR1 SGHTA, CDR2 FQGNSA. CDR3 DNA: TGTGCCAGCAGTCAGATCGGGACAGGCAACTACGAGCAGTACTTC. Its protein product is CASSQIGTGNYEQYF.

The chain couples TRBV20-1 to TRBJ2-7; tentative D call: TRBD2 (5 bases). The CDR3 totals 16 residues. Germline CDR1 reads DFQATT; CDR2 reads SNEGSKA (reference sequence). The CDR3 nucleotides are TGCAGCACCTTAGCCTGGGTACCGGGAATTGTGGCCGGGCAGTACTTC. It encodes CSTLAWVPGIVAGQYF.

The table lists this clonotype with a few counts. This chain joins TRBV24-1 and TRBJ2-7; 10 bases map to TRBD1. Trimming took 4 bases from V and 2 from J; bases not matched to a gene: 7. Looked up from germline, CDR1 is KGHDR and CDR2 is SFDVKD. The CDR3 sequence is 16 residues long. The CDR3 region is CATSDRGQGGTYEQYF. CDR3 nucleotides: TGTGCCACCAGTGACCGTGGACAGGGGGGCACCTACGAGCAGTACTTC.

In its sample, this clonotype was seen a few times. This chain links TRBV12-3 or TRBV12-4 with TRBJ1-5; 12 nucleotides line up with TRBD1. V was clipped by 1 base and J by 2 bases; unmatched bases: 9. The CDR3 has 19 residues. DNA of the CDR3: TGTGCCAGCAGTTTAGGACCGGGACAGGGGGCGTATGGCAATCAGCCCCAGCATTTT. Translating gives CASSLGPGQGAYGNQPQHF.

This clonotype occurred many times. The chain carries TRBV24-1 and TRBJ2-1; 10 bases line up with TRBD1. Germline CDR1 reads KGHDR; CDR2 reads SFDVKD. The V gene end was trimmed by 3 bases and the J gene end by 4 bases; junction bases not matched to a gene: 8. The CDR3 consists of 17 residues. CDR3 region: CATSDPRQGALYNEQFF. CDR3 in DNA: TGTGCCACCAGTGATCCCCGACAGGGGGCCCTTTACAATGAGCAGTTCTTC.

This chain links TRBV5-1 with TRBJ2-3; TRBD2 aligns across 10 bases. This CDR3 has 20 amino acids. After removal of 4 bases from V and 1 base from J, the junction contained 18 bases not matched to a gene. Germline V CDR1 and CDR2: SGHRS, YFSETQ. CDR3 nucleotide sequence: TGCGCCAGCAGCCAACGAGGGGAGCGGGGGGGCCAACGTGGCACAGATACGCAGTATTTT. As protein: CASSQRGERGGQRGTDTQYF.

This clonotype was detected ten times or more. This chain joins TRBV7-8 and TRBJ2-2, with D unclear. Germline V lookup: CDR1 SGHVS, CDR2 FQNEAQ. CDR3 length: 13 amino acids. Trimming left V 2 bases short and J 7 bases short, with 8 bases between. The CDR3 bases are TGTGCCAGCAGCTTATCGACGTACGGGGAGCTGTTTTTT. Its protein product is CASSLSTYGELFF.

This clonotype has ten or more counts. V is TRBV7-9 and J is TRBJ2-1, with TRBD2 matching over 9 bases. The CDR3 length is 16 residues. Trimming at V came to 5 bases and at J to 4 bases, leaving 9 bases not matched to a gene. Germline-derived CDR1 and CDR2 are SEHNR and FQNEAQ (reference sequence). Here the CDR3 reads CASSVFSGRMYNEQFF. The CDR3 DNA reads TGTGCCAGCAGCGTTTTTAGCGGGAGAATGTACAATGAGCAGTTCTTC.

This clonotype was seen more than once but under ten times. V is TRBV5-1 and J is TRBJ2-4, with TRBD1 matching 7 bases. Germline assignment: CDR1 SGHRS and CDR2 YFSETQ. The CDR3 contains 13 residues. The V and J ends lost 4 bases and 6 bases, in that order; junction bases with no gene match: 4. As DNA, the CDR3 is TGCGCCAGCAGCGACCGGGACAGAAACATTCAGTACTTC. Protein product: CASSDRDRNIQYF.

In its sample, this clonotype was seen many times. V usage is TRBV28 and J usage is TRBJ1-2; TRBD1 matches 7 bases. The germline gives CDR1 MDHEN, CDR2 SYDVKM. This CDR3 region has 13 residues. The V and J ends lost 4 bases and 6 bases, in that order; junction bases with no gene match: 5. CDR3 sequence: CASSSGQRNGYTF. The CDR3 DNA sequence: TGTGCCAGCAGTTCGGGACAGCGTAATGGCTACACCTTC.

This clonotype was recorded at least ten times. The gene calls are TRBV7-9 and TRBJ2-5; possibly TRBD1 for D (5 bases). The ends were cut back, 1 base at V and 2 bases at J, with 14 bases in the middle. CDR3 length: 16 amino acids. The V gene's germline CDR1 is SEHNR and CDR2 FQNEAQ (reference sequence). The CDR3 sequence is CASSLGTGMAQETQYF. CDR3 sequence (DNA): TGTGCCAGCAGCTTAGGCACAGGCATGGCTCAAGAGACCCAGTACTTC.

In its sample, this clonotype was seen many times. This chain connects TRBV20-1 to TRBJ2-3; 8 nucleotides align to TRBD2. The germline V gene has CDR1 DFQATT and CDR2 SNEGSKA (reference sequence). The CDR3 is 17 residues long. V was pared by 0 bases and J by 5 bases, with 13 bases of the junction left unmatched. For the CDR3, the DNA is TGCAGTGCTAGAGACCCAATAAGCGGGAGCTTGGTAGATACGCAGTATTTT. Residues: CSARDPISGSLVDTQYF.

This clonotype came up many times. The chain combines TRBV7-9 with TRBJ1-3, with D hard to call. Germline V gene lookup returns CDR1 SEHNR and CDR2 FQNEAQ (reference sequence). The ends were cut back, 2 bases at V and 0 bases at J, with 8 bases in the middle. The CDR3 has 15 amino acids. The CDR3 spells CASSLPLGSGNTIYF. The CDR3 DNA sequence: TGTGCCAGCAGCTTACCGTTGGGCTCTGGAAACACCATATATTTT.

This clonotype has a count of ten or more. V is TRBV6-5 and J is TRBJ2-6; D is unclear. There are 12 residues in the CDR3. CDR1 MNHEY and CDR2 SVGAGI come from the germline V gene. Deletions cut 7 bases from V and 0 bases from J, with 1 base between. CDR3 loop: CASISGANVLTF. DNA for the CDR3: TGTGCCAGCATCTCTGGGGCCAACGTCCTGACTTTC.

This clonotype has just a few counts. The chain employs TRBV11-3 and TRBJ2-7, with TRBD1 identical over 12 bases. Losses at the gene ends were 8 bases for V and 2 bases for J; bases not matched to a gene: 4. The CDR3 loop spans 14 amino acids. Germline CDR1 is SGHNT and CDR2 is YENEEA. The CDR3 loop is CASSGQGATYEQYF. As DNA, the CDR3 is TGTGCCAGCTCGGGACAGGGGGCAACCTACGAGCAGTACTTC.

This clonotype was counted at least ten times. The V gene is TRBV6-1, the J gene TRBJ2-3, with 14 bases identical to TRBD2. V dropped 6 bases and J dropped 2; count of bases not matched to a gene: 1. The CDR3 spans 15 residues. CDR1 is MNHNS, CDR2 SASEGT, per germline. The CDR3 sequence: CASRTSGGATDTQYF. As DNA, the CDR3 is TGTGCCAGCAGGACTAGCGGGGGGGCCACAGATACGCAGTATTTT.

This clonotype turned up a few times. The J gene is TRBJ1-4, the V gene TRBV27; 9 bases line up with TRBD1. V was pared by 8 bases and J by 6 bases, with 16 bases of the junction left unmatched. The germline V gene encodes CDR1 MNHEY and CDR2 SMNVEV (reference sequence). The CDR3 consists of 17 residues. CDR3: CASRSSRFGTGYEKLFF. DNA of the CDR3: TGTGCCAGCCGTTCGAGCAGATTCGGGACAGGGTATGAAAAACTGTTTTTT.

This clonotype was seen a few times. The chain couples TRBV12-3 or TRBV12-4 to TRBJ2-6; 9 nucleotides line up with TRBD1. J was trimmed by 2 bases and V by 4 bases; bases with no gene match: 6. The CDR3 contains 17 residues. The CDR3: CASSSSQGATGANVLTF. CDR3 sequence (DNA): TGTGCCAGCAGTTCCTCACAGGGGGCAACTGGGGCCAACGTCCTGACTTTC.

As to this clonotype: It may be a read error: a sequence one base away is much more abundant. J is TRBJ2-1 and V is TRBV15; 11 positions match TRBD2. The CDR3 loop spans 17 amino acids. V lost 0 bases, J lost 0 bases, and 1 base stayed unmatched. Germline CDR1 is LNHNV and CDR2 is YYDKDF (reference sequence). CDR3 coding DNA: TGTGCCACCAGCAGAGAAACTAGCGGGGGCTCCTACAATGAGCAGTTCTTC. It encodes CATSRETSGGSYNEQFF.

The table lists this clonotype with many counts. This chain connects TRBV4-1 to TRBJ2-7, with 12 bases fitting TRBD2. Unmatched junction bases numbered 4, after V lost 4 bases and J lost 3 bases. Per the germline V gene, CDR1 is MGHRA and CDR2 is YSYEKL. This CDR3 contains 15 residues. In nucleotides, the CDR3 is TGCGCCAGCAGCCTCGGACTAGCGGGAAACTACGAGCAGTACTTC. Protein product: CASSLGLAGNYEQYF.

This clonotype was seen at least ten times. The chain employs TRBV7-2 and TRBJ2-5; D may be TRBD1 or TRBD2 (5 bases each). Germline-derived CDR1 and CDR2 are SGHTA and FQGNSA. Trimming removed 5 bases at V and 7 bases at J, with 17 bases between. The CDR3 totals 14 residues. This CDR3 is CASSPPWGFRTQYF. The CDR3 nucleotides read TGTGCCAGCAGCCCGCCCTGGGGGTTTAGGACCCAGTACTTC.